These 5 T cell receptor beta chains came from one sample sequenced in a study of blood T cell repertoires in COVID-19. Measured with immunoSEQ multiplex PCR; TCRdb has only the in-frame clones, and not every one. Counted here are 97,000 or so clones, roughly four fifths occurring once; the ten biggest clones make up 8.5% to 12%. Sequencing input: peripheral blood. These receptors were obtained from a man aged 70-80 years with acute or convalescent COVID-19.

This rearrangement joins TRBV19 to TRBJ2-6; TRBD1 matches 9 bases. Germline CDR1 is LNHDA and CDR2 is SQIVND (reference sequence). Trimming at V came to 6 bases and at J to 2 bases, leaving 8 bases not matched to a gene. The CDR3 is 17 residues long. CDR3 in DNA: TGTGCCAGTAGCGCCGGGACAGGGTTCGCTGGGGCCAACGTCCTGACTTTC. As protein: CASSAGTGFAGANVLTF.

The chain links TRBV6-2 or TRBV6-3 to TRBJ2-5; 14 nucleotides align to TRBD2. This CDR3 contains 18 residues. CDR1 is MNHEY, CDR2 SVGEGT, per germline. The trim removed 5 bases at V and 4 bases at J, leaving 12 bases unmatched. The chain's CDR3 is CASSTGLAGVPDTETQYF. CDR3 sequence (DNA): TGTGCCAGCAGTACGGGACTAGCGGGAGTGCCGGACACAGAGACCCAGTACTTC.

V is TRBV30 and J is TRBJ1-6; perhaps TRBD1 as D (6 bases). Trimming removed 1 base at V and 9 bases at J, with 16 bases between. Germline CDR1 is GTSNPN and CDR2 is SVGIG (reference sequence). This CDR3 region has 15 residues. The CDR3 spells CAWSEYRARGSPLHF. The CDR3 DNA sequence: TGTGCCTGGAGTGAATACAGGGCACGAGGTTCACCCCTCCACTTT.

This clone has only a few counts. V usage is TRBV5-4 and J usage is TRBJ1-2; D remains unclear. The V gene lost 0 bases and the J gene lost 8 bases, with 23 bases spanning the gap. In germline, CDR1 is SGHNT, CDR2 YYREEE (reference sequence). The CDR3 totals 17 residues. The CDR3 loop is CASSLGVPIAVFGGYTF. CDR3 sequence (DNA): TGTGCCAGCAGCTTGGGCGTACCAATTGCGGTGTTTGGGGGCTACACCTTC.

The CDR3, as DNA: TGTGCCAGCACCAGCCGGGACAGGGCCCACGAGCAGTACTTC. Protein: CASTSRDRAHEQYF. This chain connects TRBV7-2 to TRBJ2-7; 9 nucleotides align to TRBD1. The germline V gene encodes CDR1 SGHTA and CDR2 FQGNSA. J lost 5 bases, V lost 7 bases, and 9 bases had no gene match. CDR3 size: 14 residues.